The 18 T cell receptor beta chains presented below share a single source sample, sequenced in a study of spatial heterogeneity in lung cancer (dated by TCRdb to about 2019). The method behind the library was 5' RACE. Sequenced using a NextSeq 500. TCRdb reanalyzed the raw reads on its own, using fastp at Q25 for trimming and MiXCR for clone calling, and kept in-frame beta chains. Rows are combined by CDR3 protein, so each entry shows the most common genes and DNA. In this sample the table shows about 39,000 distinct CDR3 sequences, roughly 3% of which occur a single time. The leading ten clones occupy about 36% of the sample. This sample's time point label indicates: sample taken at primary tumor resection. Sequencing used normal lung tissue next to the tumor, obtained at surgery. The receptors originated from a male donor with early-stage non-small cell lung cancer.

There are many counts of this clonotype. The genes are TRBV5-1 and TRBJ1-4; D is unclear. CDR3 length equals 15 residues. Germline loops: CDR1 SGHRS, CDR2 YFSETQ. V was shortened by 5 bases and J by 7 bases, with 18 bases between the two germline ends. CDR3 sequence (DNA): TGCGCCAGCAGTTATTCCGCAGACCTGGGTGAAAAACTGTTTTTT. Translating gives CASSYSADLGEKLFF.

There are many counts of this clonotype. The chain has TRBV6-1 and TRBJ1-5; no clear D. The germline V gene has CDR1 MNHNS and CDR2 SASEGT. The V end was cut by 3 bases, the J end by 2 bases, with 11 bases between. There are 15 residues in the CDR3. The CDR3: CASSEVEGGNQPQHF. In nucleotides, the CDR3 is TGTGCCAGCAGTGAGGTAGAGGGCGGCAATCAGCCCCAGCATTTT.

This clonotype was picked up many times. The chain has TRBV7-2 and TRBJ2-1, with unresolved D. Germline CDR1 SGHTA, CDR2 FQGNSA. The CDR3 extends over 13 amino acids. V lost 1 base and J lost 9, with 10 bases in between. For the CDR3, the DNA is TGTGCCAGCAGCTTAGTGGTCGAGACTGAGCAGTTCTTC. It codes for CASSLVVETEQFF.

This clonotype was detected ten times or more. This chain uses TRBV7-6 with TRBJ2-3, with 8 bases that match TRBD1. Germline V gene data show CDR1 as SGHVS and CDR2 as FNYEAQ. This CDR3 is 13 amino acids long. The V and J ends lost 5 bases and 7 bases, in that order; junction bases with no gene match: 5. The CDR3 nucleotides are TGTGCCAGCAGCGTCGACAGGGGCCATACGCAGTATTTT. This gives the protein CASSVDRGHTQYF.

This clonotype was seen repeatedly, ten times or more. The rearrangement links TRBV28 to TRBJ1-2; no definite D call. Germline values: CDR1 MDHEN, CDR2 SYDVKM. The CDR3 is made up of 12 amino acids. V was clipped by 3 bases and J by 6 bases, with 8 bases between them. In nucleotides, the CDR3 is TGTGCCAGCAGTTTGCGAGATAATGGCTACACCTTC. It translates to CASSLRDNGYTF.

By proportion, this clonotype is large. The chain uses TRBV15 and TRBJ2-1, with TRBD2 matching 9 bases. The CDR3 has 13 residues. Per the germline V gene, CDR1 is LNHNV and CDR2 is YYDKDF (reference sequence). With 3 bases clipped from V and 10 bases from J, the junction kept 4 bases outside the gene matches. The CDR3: CATSSSGGEEQFF. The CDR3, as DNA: TGTGCCACCAGCAGTAGCGGGGGAGAAGAGCAGTTCTTC.

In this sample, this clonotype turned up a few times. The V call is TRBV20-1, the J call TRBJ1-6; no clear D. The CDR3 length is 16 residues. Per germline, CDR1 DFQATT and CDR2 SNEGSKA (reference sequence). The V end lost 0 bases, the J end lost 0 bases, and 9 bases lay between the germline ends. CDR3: CSARDTRSSYNSPLHF. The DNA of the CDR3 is TGCAGTGCTAGAGATACCAGGAGCTCCTATAATTCACCCCTCCACTTT.

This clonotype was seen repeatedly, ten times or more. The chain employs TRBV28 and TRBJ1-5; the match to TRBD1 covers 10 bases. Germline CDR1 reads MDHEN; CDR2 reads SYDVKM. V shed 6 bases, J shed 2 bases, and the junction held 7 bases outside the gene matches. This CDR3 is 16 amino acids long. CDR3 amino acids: CASRSFGTGGNQPQHF. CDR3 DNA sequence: TGTGCCAGCAGGTCCTTCGGGACAGGGGGCAATCAGCCCCAGCATTTT.

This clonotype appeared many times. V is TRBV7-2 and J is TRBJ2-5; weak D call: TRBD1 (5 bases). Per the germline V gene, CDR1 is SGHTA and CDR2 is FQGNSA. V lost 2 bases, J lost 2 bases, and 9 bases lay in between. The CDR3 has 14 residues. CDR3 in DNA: TGTGCCAGCAGCTTACTTTCAGGGCAAGAGACCCAGTACTTC. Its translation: CASSLLSGQETQYF.

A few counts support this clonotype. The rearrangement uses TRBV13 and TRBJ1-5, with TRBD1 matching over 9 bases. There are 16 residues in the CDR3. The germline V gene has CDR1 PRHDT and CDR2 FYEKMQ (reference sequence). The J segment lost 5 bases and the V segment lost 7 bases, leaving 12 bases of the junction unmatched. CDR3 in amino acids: CASIPGQGVIDQPQHF. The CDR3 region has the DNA TGTGCCAGCATCCCGGGACAGGGTGTCATCGATCAGCCCCAGCATTTT.

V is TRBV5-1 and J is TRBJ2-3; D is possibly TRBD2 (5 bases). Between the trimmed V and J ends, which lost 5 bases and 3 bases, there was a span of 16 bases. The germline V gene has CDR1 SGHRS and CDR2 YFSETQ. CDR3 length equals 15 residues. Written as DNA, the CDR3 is TGCGCCAGCAGAATCGGGATCCCCGGGACAGATACGCAGTATTTT. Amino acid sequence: CASRIGIPGTDTQYF.

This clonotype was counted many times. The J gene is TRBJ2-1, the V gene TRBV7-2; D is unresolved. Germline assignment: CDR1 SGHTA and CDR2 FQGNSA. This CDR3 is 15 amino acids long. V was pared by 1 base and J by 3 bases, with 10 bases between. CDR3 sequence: CASSLDVGVYNEQFF. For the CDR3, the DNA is TGTGCCAGCAGCTTAGACGTGGGCGTCTACAATGAGCAGTTCTTC.

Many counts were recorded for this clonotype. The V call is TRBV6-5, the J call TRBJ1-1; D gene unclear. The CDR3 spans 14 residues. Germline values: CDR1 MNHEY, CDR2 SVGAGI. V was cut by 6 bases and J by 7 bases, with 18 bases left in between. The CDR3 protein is CASSRDRVRIEAFF. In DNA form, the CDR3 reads TGTGCCAGCAGCCGCGATCGCGTCCGGATTGAAGCTTTCTTT.

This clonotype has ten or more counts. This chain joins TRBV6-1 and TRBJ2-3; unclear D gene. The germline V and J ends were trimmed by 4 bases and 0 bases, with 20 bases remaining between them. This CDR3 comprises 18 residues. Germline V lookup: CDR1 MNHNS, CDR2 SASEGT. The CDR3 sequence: CASSAVSPGGSSTDTQYF. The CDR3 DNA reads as TGTGCCAGCAGTGCTGTCTCCCCTGGCGGATCTAGCACAGATACGCAGTATTTT.

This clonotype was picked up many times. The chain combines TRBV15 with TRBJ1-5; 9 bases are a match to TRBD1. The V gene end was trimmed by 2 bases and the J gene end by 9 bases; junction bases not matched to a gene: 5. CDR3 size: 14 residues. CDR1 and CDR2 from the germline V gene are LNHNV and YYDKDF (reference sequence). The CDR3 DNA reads TGTGCCACCAGCAGAAGGGACAGGGCTGGGCCCCAGCATTTT. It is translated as CATSRRDRAGPQHF.

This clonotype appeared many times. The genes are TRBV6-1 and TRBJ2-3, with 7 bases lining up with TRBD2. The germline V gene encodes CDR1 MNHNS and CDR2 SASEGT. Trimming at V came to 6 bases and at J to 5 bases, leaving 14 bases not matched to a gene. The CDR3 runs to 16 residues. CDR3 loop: CASSQQASGALDTQYF. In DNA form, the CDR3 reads TGTGCCAGCAGCCAACAGGCGAGCGGGGCCTTAGATACGCAGTATTTT.

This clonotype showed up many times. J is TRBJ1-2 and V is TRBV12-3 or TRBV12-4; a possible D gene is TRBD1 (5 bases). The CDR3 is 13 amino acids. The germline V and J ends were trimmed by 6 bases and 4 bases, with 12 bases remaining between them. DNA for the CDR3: TGTGCCAGCAGCAGACAGTTAACCTATGGCTACACCTTC. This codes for CASSRQLTYGYTF.

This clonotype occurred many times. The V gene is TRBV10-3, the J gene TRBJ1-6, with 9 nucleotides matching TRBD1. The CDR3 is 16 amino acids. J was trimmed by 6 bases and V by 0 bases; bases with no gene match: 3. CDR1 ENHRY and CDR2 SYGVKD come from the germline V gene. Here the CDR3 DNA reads TGTGCCATCAGTGAGTCGACAGGGGGTTCTAATTCACCCCTCCACTTT. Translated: CAISESTGGSNSPLHF.